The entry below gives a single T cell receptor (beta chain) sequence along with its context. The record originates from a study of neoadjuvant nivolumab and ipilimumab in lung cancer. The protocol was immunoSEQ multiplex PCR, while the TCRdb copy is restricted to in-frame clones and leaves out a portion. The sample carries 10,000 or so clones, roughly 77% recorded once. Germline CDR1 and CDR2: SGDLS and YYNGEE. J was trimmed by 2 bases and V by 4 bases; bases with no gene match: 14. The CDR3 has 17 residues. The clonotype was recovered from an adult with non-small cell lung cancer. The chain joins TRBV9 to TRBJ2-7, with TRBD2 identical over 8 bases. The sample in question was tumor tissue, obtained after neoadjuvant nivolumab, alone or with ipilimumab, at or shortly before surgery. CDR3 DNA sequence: TGTGCCAGCAGCCCACGGGGGCCCGGGACTAGTCCCTACGAGCAGTACTTC. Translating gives CASSPRGPGTSPYEQYF.